The present entry profiles one T cell receptor (beta chain) with its context. These data come from a study of blood T cell repertoires in COVID-19. Study-level background: The United States, Italy and Spain supplied acute and convalescent COVID-19 samples. The analysed material was cDNA or gDNA that came from T cells, B-cell-depleted T cells, or PBMCs.

Per the study methods: The authors estimated nucleated cell counts from reference gene primer amplification. TCRdb keeps only in-frame clones here, not all; method: immunoSEQ multiplex PCR. From that table come the V and J calls and clone size; the DNA was used to work out D and trimming. Of over 60,000 clones in the sample, approximately 89% were seen once. The V gene's germline CDR1 is WNHNN and CDR2 SYGVQD (reference sequence). CDR3 length equals 13 residues. Trimming stripped 3 bases from V and 8 bases from J, with 10 bases between. This TCR derives from a man older than 75 with acute or convalescent COVID-19. Sequencing was done on a sample of peripheral blood. The chain has TRBV10-1 and TRBJ1-4; no clear D gene. The CDR3 DNA reads TGCGCCAGCAGTGAAAGTTCCGGGGAAAAACTGTTTTTT. Its protein product is CASSESSGEKLFF.